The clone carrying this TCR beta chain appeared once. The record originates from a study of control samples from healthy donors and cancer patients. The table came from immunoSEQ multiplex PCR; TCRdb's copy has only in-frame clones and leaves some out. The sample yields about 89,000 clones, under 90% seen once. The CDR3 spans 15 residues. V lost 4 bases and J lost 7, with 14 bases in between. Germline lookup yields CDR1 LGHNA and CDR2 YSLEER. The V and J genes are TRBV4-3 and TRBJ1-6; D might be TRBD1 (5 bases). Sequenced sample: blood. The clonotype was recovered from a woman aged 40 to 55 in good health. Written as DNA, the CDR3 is TGCGCCAGCAGCCGGGCGACAGCCGGAAATTCACCCCTCCACTTT. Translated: CASSRATAGNSPLHF.